The 23 T cell receptor beta chains below come from one sample, sequenced in a study of blood T cell repertoires in COVID-19. This table comes from immunoSEQ multiplex PCR, and its TCRdb copy is limited to in-frame clones, with some not included. The data show 210,000 or so clones, with 85% to 90% seen just once and around 4.5% held by the top ten. The specimen sequenced was peripheral blood. These receptors were obtained from a man over 45 with acute or convalescent COVID-19.

This sequence joins TRBV6-5 and TRBJ1-4, with 9 bases identical to TRBD1. CDR3 length: 15 amino acids. Trimming at V came to 6 bases and at J to 7 bases, leaving 9 bases not matched to a gene. The germline V gene encodes CDR1 MNHEY and CDR2 SVGAGI. The CDR3 nucleotides read TGTGCCAGCAGGGTACCGGGACAGGGAAGTGAAAAACTGTTTTTT. It encodes CASRVPGQGSEKLFF.

This chain uses TRBV18 with TRBJ1-1; D gene ambiguous. Germline V gives CDR1 KGHSH, CDR2 LQKENI. This CDR3 is built from 15 residues. Trimming pared 4 bases from V and 0 bases from J, leaving 12 bases between. CDR3 sequence reads: CASSRAGGMNTEAFF. The CDR3 region has the DNA TGTGCCAGCTCACGGGCAGGAGGTATGAACACTGAAGCTTTCTTT. The full variable domain, with the rest looked up from reference TRBV18 and TRBJ1-1, is NAGVMQNPRHLVRRRGQEARLRCSPMKGHSHVYWYRQLPEEGLKFMVYLQKENIIDESGMPKERFSAEFPKEGPSILRIQQVVRGDSAAYFCASSRAGGMNTEAFFGQGTRLTVV.

The chain is built from TRBV29-1 and TRBJ1-2; D may be TRBD1 (5 bases). The germline CDR1 and CDR2 sequences are SQVTM and ANQGSEA. The CDR3 is 15 amino acids. Trimming left V 5 bases short and J 4 bases short, with 20 bases between. CDR3 nucleotide sequence: TGCAGCGTTACGCTTTGGAGAGGACAACCCTATGGCTACACCTTC. It translates to CSVTLWRGQPYGYTF.

The V and J genes are TRBV5-1 and TRBJ1-1; a possible D gene is TRBD1 (5 bases). The germline V gene encodes CDR1 SGHRS and CDR2 YFSETQ. The length of the CDR3 is 14 residues. V lost 6 bases and J 4 bases, leaving 16 bases between the germline ends. The CDR3: CASTFSGRGTEAFF. Written as DNA, the CDR3 is TGCGCCAGCACCTTCTCGGGGAGGGGCACTGAAGCTTTCTTT.

This clone has a single count. The chain employs TRBV10-1 and TRBJ2-2; D call uncertain. The germline V gene encodes CDR1 WNHNN and CDR2 SYGVQD (reference sequence). The V end was cut by 7 bases, the J end by 1 base, with 4 bases between. The CDR3 spans 12 residues. Here the CDR3 DNA reads TGCGCCAGCAAGAGGAACACCGGGGAGCTGTTTTTT. Protein product: CASKRNTGELFF.

The chain is built from TRBV9 and TRBJ1-6; 7 nucleotides align to TRBD1. CDR1 is SGDLS and CDR2 is YYNGEE in the germline V gene. V trimming: 0 bases; J trimming: 3 bases; junction bases outside the gene matches: 0. The CDR3 contains 15 residues. The CDR3 region is CASSVGQGYNSPLHF. The CDR3 DNA reads as TGTGCCAGCAGCGTAGGACAGGGCTATAATTCACCCCTCCACTTT.

This chain links TRBV5-1 with TRBJ2-7, with D maybe TRBD1 (5 bases). Trimming stripped 2 bases from V and 5 bases from J, with 14 bases between. Germline V gene data show CDR1 as SGHRS and CDR2 as YFSETQ. The CDR3 contains 14 residues. The CDR3 sequence: CASSFPGRINEQYF. The CDR3 nucleotides read TGCGCCAGCAGCTTCCCAGGGCGAATCAACGAGCAGTACTTC.

The rearrangement uses TRBV4-2 and TRBJ2-1; TRBD2 matches 9 bases. Unmatched junction bases numbered 9, after V lost 0 bases and J lost 6 bases. The CDR3 contains 17 residues. CDR1 and CDR2 (germline): LGHNA, YNFKEQ. CDR3 bases: TGTGCCAGCAGCCAAGATGTGGCTAGCGGGACCCGCAATGAGCAGTTCTTC. Translated: CASSQDVASGTRNEQFF.

This chain links TRBV20-1 with TRBJ2-7; 9 bases are shared with TRBD1. The CDR3 is made up of 13 amino acids. With V trimmed by 3 bases and J by 3 bases, 3 bases remained unmatched. Germline CDR1 reads DFQATT; CDR2 reads SNEGSKA (reference sequence). As DNA, the CDR3 is TGCAGTGCTAGTGGACAGGGGCTCTACGAGCAGTACTTC. It is translated as CSASGQGLYEQYF.

The rearrangement uses TRBV21-1 and TRBJ2-3; TRBD2, the table's D call, was not compared with the DNA. TRBV21-1 is termed a pseudogene. The CDR3 totals 19 residues. The CDR3 sequence is CASSRGGVGTTGGTDTQYF. The DNA of the CDR3 is TGTGCCAGCTCCCGGGGAGGGGTCGGAACTACTGGGGGCACAGATACGCAGTATTTT.

This rearrangement joins TRBV29-1 to TRBJ1-1; 8 bases line up with TRBD1. CDR3 size: 12 residues. After removal of 4 bases from V and 8 bases from J, the junction contained 6 bases not matched to a gene. Looked up from germline, CDR1 is SQVTM and CDR2 is ANQGSEA. In nucleotides, the CDR3 is TGCAGCGTTGGGGCTGGGGACAGGGAAGCTTTCTTT. Its protein product is CSVGAGDREAFF.

The chain recombines TRBV9 with TRBJ1-1; possible D gene TRBD1, 5 bases. Germline assignment: CDR1 SGDLS and CDR2 YYNGEE. The CDR3 loop spans 15 amino acids. V was cut by 0 bases and J by 1 base, with 10 bases left in between. For the CDR3, the DNA is TGTGCCAGCAGCGTAGTTACAGGAGCGAACACTGAAGCTTTCTTT. Protein product: CASSVVTGANTEAFF. Based on the CDR3 plus reference TRBV9 and TRBJ1-1, the full variable domain is DSGVTQTPKHLITATGQRVTLRCSPRSGDLSVYWYQQSLDQGLQFLIQYYNGEERAKGNILERFSAQQFPDLHSELNLSSLELGDSALYFCASSVVTGANTEAFFGQGTRLTVV.

The chain links TRBV11-2 to TRBJ2-7; 7 bases are a match to TRBD1. Losses at the gene ends were 4 bases for V and 6 bases for J; bases not matched to a gene: 9. This CDR3 has 14 amino acids. CDR1 and CDR2 (germline): SGHAT, FQNNGV. The CDR3 nucleotides are TGTGCCAGCAGCTCCGGACAGGCTGAAGGCGAGCAGTACTTC. The encoded protein is CASSSGQAEGEQYF.

This sequence joins TRBV5-1 and TRBJ1-2; D ambiguous. This CDR3 spans 14 amino acids. Germline CDR1 SGHRS, CDR2 YFSETQ. V lost 4 bases to trimming and J lost 3 bases, with 13 bases between them. The CDR3 nucleotides are TGCGCCAGCAGCCTGGGGAGTACCGACTATGGCTACACCTTC. This codes for CASSLGSTDYGYTF.

J is TRBJ2-2 and V is TRBV15; 8 bases match TRBD1. The CDR3 length is 17 residues. J was trimmed by 2 bases and V by 2 bases; bases with no gene match: 7. The germline V gene has CDR1 LNHNV and CDR2 YYDKDF (reference sequence). CDR3 region: CATSRKSGTGNTGELFF. The CDR3 bases are TGTGCCACCAGCAGAAAGTCCGGGACAGGAAACACCGGGGAGCTGTTTTTT.

The gene calls are TRBV27 and TRBJ2-3, with 9 bases that match TRBD1. From germline, CDR1 is MNHEY and CDR2 SMNVEV (reference sequence). After removal of 5 bases from V and 3 bases from J, the junction contained 12 bases not matched to a gene. CDR3 length: 17 residues. Written as DNA, the CDR3 is TGTGCCAGCAGTCGACTAGGGCTGACAGGGGGGACAGATACGCAGTATTTT. The encoded protein is CASSRLGLTGGTDTQYF.

CDR3 loop: CASSEAAFMSNNEKLFF. CDR3 nucleotides: TGTGCCAGCAGTGAAGCGGCATTCATGTCAAACAATGAAAAACTGTTTTTT. The chain combines TRBV6-1 with TRBJ1-4; D is unresolved. Germline CDR1 reads MNHNS; CDR2 reads SASEGT. This CDR3 has 17 amino acids. The germline V and J ends were trimmed by 0 bases and 5 bases, with 16 bases remaining between them.

The rearrangement uses TRBV15 and TRBJ2-2; possibly TRBD2 for D (6 bases). V lost 0 bases and J 4 bases, leaving 27 bases between the germline ends. CDR3 size: 21 residues. Germline values: CDR1 LNHNV, CDR2 YYDKDF (reference sequence). The CDR3 region is CATSRDWILGRAEGLTGELFF. DNA of the CDR3: TGTGCCACCAGCAGAGATTGGATTTTAGGCAGAGCGGAGGGCCTCACCGGGGAGCTGTTTTTT.

The chain couples TRBV3-1 (or the pseudogene TRBV3-2) to TRBJ2-5; TRBD2 matches 13 bases. The germline V gene encodes CDR1 LGHDT and CDR2 YNNKEL (reference sequence). This CDR3 has 15 amino acids. V dropped 5 bases and J dropped 2; count of bases not matched to a gene: 2. The CDR3 is CASSSGLAGQETQYF. DNA of the CDR3: TGTGCCAGCAGCTCGGGACTAGCGGGGCAAGAGACCCAGTACTTC.

V gene TRBV5-4 combines with J gene TRBJ1-2; D might be TRBD1 (5 bases). CDR1 SGHNT and CDR2 YYREEE come from the germline V gene (reference sequence). Trimming removed 4 bases from V and 7 bases from J, with 23 bases in between. This CDR3 has 16 amino acids. CDR3 DNA: TGTGCCAGCAGCCCCCGGGGGAGTCTAGCGGGTGGTGGCTACACCTTC. This codes for CASSPRGSLAGGGYTF. The full variable domain, rest sourced from reference TRBV5-4 and TRBJ1-2, is ETGVTQSPTHLIKTRGQQVTLRCSSQSGHNTVSWYQQALGQGPQFIFQYYREEENGRGNFPPRFSGLQFPNYSSELNVNALELDDSALYLCASSPRGSLAGGGYTFGSGTRLTVV.

The V call is TRBV3-1 (or the pseudogene TRBV3-2), the J call TRBJ1-6, with TRBD1 identical over 7 bases. Germline assignment: CDR1 LGHDT and CDR2 YNNKEL (reference sequence). CDR3 length equals 15 residues. Unmatched junction bases numbered 9, after V lost 4 bases and J lost 9 bases. Here the CDR3 DNA reads TGTGCCAGCAGCCCGGCAAGGACAGGCCCTTCACCCCTCCACTTT. Its translation: CASSPARTGPSPLHF.

The rearrangement links TRBV29-1 to TRBJ1-1; 9 bases agree with TRBD1. CDR1 SQVTM and CDR2 ANQGSEA come from the germline V gene. The CDR3 length is 12 residues. Trimming at V came to 7 bases and at J to 5 bases, leaving 5 bases not matched to a gene. The CDR3 nucleotides read TGCAGCGGGGACAGGGAAGGGACTGAAGCTTTCTTT. Translated: CSGDREGTEAFF.

This chain connects TRBV3-1 (or the pseudogene TRBV3-2) to TRBJ2-5, with 14 bases that match TRBD2. The CDR3 is 17 amino acids. Trimming cost V 3 bases and J 4 bases; bases outside gene matches: 7. CDR1 and CDR2 from the germline V gene are LGHDT and YNNKEL (reference sequence). CDR3 DNA sequence: TGTGCCAGCAGCCAGGGTCGGACTAGCGGGGGGATAGAGACCCAGTACTTC. Residues: CASSQGRTSGGIETQYF.